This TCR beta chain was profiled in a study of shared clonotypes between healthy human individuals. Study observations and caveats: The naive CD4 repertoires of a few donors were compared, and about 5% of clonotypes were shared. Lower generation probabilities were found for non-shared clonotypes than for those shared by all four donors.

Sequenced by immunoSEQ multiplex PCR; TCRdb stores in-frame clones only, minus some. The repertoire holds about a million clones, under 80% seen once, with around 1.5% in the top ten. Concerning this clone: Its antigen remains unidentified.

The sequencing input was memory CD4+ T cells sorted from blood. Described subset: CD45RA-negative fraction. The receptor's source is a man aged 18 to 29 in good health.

The CDR3 region is CASSSTTRGETQYF. The DNA for the CDR3 is TGCGCCAGCAGCTCTACGACACGAGGGGAGACCCAGTACTTC. The chain has TRBV5-1 and TRBJ2-5; D may be TRBD2 (5 bases). Germline values: CDR1 SGHRS, CDR2 YFSETQ. There are 14 residues in the CDR3. V shed 3 bases and J shed 5 bases, with 14 bases lying between them. Variable domain in full (rest from reference TRBV5-1 and TRBJ2-5): KAGVTQTPRYLIKTRGQQVTLSCSPISGHRSVSWYQQTPGQGLQFLFEYFSETQRNKGNFPGRFSGRQFSNSRSEMNVSTLELGDSALYLCASSSTTRGETQYFGPGTRLLVL.